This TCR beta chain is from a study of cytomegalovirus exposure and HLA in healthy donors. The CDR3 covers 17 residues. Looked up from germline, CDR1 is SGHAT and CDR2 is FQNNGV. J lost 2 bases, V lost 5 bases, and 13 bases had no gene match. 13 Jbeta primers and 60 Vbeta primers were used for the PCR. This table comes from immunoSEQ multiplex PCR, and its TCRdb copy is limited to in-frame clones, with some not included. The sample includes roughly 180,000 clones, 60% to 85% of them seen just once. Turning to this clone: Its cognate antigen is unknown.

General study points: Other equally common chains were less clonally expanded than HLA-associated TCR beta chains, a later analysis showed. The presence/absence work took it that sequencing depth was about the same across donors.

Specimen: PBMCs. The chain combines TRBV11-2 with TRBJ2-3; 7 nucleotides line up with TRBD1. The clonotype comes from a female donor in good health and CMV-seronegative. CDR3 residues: CASSRTTTGANTDTQYF. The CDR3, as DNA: TGTGCCAGCAGCCGAACTACCACAGGGGCCAACACAGATACGCAGTATTTT.